Here is one T cell receptor (beta chain) with its context. Its antigen is undetermined. The data are from a study of cytomegalovirus exposure and HLA in healthy donors. Study as a whole: In terms of ancestry, the Caucasian-associated cluster contained about four fifths of the roughly 400 genotyped donors. Study results and limitations: Available immune exposure information was restricted to CMV serostatus only. Some highly shared sequence variants likely arose as a pipeline artifact.

The PCR contained 60 Vbeta and 13 Jbeta primers. Data came from immunoSEQ multiplex PCR; TCRdb stores just in-frame clones and leaves some out. The sample has some 120,000 clones, 80% seen once. The TCR was taken from a man in his thirties or forties in good health and CMV-seropositive. Source material: PBMCs.

The CDR3 region has the DNA TGTGCCAGCTCAGAGACAGCGGGCCAACAAGAGACCCAGTACTTC. Protein product: CASSETAGQQETQYF. This chain connects TRBV18 to TRBJ2-5; possibly TRBD2 for D (6 bases). The length of the CDR3 is 15 residues. The germline V gene encodes CDR1 KGHSH and CDR2 LQKENI. The V end lost 5 bases, the J end lost 2 bases, and 15 bases lay between the germline ends.